Following are 10 T cell receptor beta chains from one sample sequenced in a study of cytomegalovirus exposure and HLA in healthy donors. With 60 Vbeta and 13 Jbeta primers, the PCR was carried out. The data were produced by immunoSEQ multiplex PCR, yet TCRdb's version contains in-frame clones alone and is incomplete. The sample lists over 200,000 clones, around four fifths occurring once. Sequencing used PBMCs. The receptor set was obtained from a male donor in good health and CMV-seronegative.

The CDR3 region has the DNA TGTGCCAGCAGCTCGCATGGGGGTCTACTAGCGGGAGTTGGCAATGAGCAGTTCTTC. Amino acid sequence: CASSSHGGLLAGVGNEQFF. The chain uses TRBV7-2 and TRBJ2-1, with TRBD2 matching over 11 bases. CDR1 SGHTA and CDR2 FQGNSA come from the germline V gene. CDR3 length: 19 amino acids. J was trimmed by 6 bases and V by 4 bases; bases with no gene match: 17.

The rearrangement joins TRBV6-1 to TRBJ2-5; no reliable D call. CDR1 MNHNS and CDR2 SASEGT come from the germline V gene. The germline V and J ends were trimmed by 4 bases and 5 bases, with 11 bases remaining between them. This CDR3 is 13 amino acids long. The CDR3 here is CASSGSIVETQYF. The CDR3 DNA is TGTGCCAGCAGTGGTAGTATCGTGGAGACCCAGTACTTC.

This clone was counted once. The chain recombines TRBV2 with TRBJ2-1; 10 positions agree with TRBD2. The CDR3 sequence is 15 residues long. The V and J ends lost 6 bases and 3 bases, in that order; junction bases with no gene match: 5. CDR1 and CDR2 from the germline V gene are SNHLY and FYNNEI. CDR3 nucleotides: TGTGCCAGCAGAGATAGCGGGAGGCGCTACAATGAGCAGTTCTTC. It is translated as CASRDSGRRYNEQFF.

This clone was counted once. The J gene is TRBJ2-7, the V gene TRBV29-1, with D possibly matching TRBD2 (5 bases). The V gene's germline CDR1 is SQVTM and CDR2 ANQGSEA. V shed 5 bases and J shed 3 bases, with 17 bases lying between them. CDR3 size: 14 residues. The CDR3 DNA sequence: TGCAGCGTTACTCCTCCGGGGAGCCTCTACGAGCAGTACTTC. It yields the protein CSVTPPGSLYEQYF.

The chain uses TRBV14 and TRBJ2-7; 9 nucleotides agree with TRBD1. With 2 bases clipped from V and 3 bases from J, the junction kept 8 bases outside the gene matches. The length of the CDR3 is 16 residues. CDR1 and CDR2 (germline): SGHDN, FVKESK. The CDR3 sequence is CASSQHRGLLRYEQYF. CDR3 DNA sequence: TGTGCCAGCAGCCAACACAGGGGGCTTCTACGCTACGAGCAGTACTTC.

The V gene is TRBV27, the J gene TRBJ2-1; TRBD1 matches at 8 bases. The V and J ends lost 6 bases and 6 bases, in that order; junction bases with no gene match: 7. The germline CDR1 and CDR2 sequences are MNHEY and SMNVEV (reference sequence). The CDR3 spans 14 residues. This chain's CDR3 is CASSAPGTGNEQFF. Here the CDR3 DNA reads TGTGCCAGCAGCGCCCCTGGGACAGGCAATGAGCAGTTCTTC.

The rearrangement uses TRBV5-5 and TRBJ2-7; 8 bases line up with TRBD1. The V segment lost 4 bases and the J segment 3 bases; nucleotides outside the gene matches: 9. The CDR3 covers 15 residues. Germline V gives CDR1 SGHKS, CDR2 YYEKEE (reference sequence). CDR3 region: CASSGGQGAYYEQYF. The DNA for the CDR3 is TGTGCCAGCAGCGGTGGACAGGGTGCCTACTACGAGCAGTACTTC.

The chain joins TRBV27 to TRBJ1-5, with a tentative D call TRBD1 (5 bases). This CDR3 comprises 12 residues. Germline CDR1 reads MNHEY; CDR2 reads SMNVEV (reference sequence). V was trimmed by 4 bases and J by 7 bases, leaving 8 bases between them. The CDR3 spells CASSSKGQPQHF. DNA of the CDR3: TGTGCCAGCAGTTCTAAGGGGCAGCCCCAGCATTTT.

This chain connects TRBV6-5 to TRBJ2-1; 9 bases line up with TRBD1. CDR1 and CDR2 from the germline V gene are MNHEY and SVGAGI. The CDR3 runs to 16 residues. J lost 10 bases, V lost 2 bases, and 12 bases had no gene match. The CDR3 DNA reads as TGTGCCAGCAGTTACAGCCTGGTGGGACAGGGAGGCGAGCAGTTCTTC. It encodes CASSYSLVGQGGEQFF.

V gene TRBV28 combines with J gene TRBJ1-5; perhaps TRBD1 as D (6 bases). The CDR3 runs 17 residues. V was trimmed by 8 bases and J by 3 bases, leaving 23 bases between them. Germline values: CDR1 MDHEN, CDR2 SYDVKM. Written as DNA, the CDR3 is TGTGCCAGCCTTGATACAGATCCGGACAGAATCAATCAGCCCCAGCATTTT. Encoded protein: CASLDTDPDRINQPQHF.